This T cell receptor (beta chain) was identified in a study of T cells in Graves' hyperthyroidism and ophthalmopathy. This CDR3 contains 15 residues. The ends lost 7 bases at V and 11 bases at J; junction bases unmatched: 14. RNA transcripts were the template for amplifying TCR beta CDR3 regions. Initially, a first-round RT-PCR of the TCR CDR3 employed the HTBI primer set. One entry per CDR3 protein, called by TCRdb with MiXCR from the multiplex PCR reads. The sample includes roughly 500,000 distinct CDR3 sequences, 40% to 50% of them seen just once. Study conclusions and caveats: Most expanded thyroid clonotypes above 0.001 recurred in blood. From stable hyperthyroidism, ophthalmopathy was set apart by a 13 V-J model.

This clonotype was found once. Its antigen is unidentified. Criteria for exclusion of patients were uncontrolled infection, other autoimmune disease, pregnancy or lactation. Thyroid ultrasound, orbital computed tomography, clinical symptoms, and serum thyroxine and TRAb underpinned diagnoses. The sequence derives from an adult woman with Graves' disease, either hyperthyroidism or ophthalmopathy (not recorded which). The chain recombines TRBV12-3 or TRBV12-4 with TRBJ1-4, with TRBD1 matching 9 bases. The material sequenced was peripheral blood or thyroid tissue (not recorded which). CDR3 sequence: CASITTGGLGRKLFF. The CDR3 nucleotides are TGTGCCAGCATCACCACAGGGGGCCTGGGGAGGAAACTGTTTTTT.